This TCR beta chain appears in the sequencing data of a study of T cell responses to AZD1222 COVID-19 vaccine (dated by TCRdb to 2020 to 2022). For context, the study as a whole: A total of just over 230 trial participants underwent TCR sequencing, of whom around 200 received two doses of AZD1222 and about 26 received two doses of the MenACWY control vaccine. Enrollment into the trials was organized by age into subgroups of 18-55, 56-69 and 70-plus years, and those subgroups contained approximately 160, 26 and 62 TCR-sequenced participants, respectively. What the study reported, not specific to this receptor: Vaccine-associated CD4 TCRs spanned the whole spike protein, with dominant responses in regions 160-218 and 743-854. Because no day 14 peak-response samples were available, repertoires were characterized only after the peak T cell response. The 56-69-year group was small, and its depth increase did not reach significance, likely because of low power. Conclusions about previously exposed vaccinees are limited, since just a handful of AZD1222 recipients were seropositive for SARS-CoV-2 at baseline. After two AZD1222 doses, both the breadth and the depth of spike-specific TCRs were significantly higher than at day 0 and than in MenACWY recipients. Most participants were white British and females outnumbered males, and the authors suggested that clonal diversity may have been underestimated. Epitopes outside the regions mutated in the B.1.351 and B.1.1.7 variants were reportedly recognized by nearly half of the unique spike-specific TCRs.

Comments on this clone: The antigen it binds to is not known. No base quality information exists; no much larger clone differs at one position.

V sheds 1 base and J sheds 4 bases, leaving 7 bases between their ends. There are 13 amino acids in the CDR3, from cysteine to phenylalanine inclusive. This entry keeps only the CDR3 DNA: 39 bases, framed from base 1. The CDR3 regions of human TCRbeta chains were subjected to immunosequencing. On the study's bioinformatics: TCRs in the repertoires were matched against a reference library of SARS-CoV-2-specific TCRs that had been generated with the MIRA antigen-specificity platform. Breadth was defined as the fraction of unique TCRs that were SARS-CoV-2-associated, and depth was defined as the fraction of total T cells that were SARS-CoV-2-associated. Using the MIRA data, each spike-specific TCR was mapped to the spike region that the TCR reacts to and placed in a CD4 or CD8 class. Log10-transformed breadth and depth values were compared by one-way ANOVA with Sidak's multiple comparisons tests. Here the immuneACCESS table is served through TCRdb, limited to in-frame sequences with V and J called. Missing clones are a known gap in these copies; in checked studies unresolved V genes cover under half, and the rest lacks a known reason. The V and J calls and clone size are taken from that table; D and trimming were inferred from the DNA. A total of some 100,000 clones appear in this sample, about 89% of them only once. 9.5% to 13% of the sample lies in the top ten.

This sample's time point label indicates: about 28 days (+/-7) after the second vaccine dose. Because spike-specific TCR depth and breadth did not differ between the two schedules, AZD1222 recipients who got a second dose at roughly 4 weeks were pooled with those who got a second dose at roughly 12 weeks. Vaccinee samples came from UK trials COV001 and COV002, including a single-blind randomized controlled phase 2/3 trial of AZD1222 (ChAdOx1 nCoV-19) in healthy adults. Trial participant PBMC samples were collected at day 0 and day 28 after the second dose for TCRbeta chain sequencing. The sequence is built from TRBV12-3 or TRBV12-4 and TRBJ1-2, with an unclear D gene assignment. The sample in question was peripheral blood, obtained 28 days after the second AZD1222 dose. The receptor's source is an adult who received the AZD1222 COVID-19 vaccine. DNA sequence: TGTGCCAGCAGTTTAGGTCAGACCTATGGCTACACCTTC. Its translation is CASSLGQTYGYTF.